These 25 T cell receptor beta chains were all obtained from the same sample, sequenced in a study of T cell changes during pregnancy in multiple sclerosis. Using immunoSEQ multiplex PCR, the repertoire was profiled, and TCRdb retains in-frame clones only, with some absent. Of fewer than 50,000 clones listed, around 94% were seen once; the top ten hold approximately 0.41%. The sample consisted of CD4+ T cells from peripheral blood mononuclear cells, taken in the second trimester of pregnancy. Receptors were obtained from a female donor in good health, enrolled as a control in a pregnancy study.

The V call is TRBV2, the J call TRBJ1-1, with TRBD1 as a possible D gene (6 bases). The germline V gene has CDR1 SNHLY and CDR2 FYNNEI. The CDR3 length is 14 residues. With 5 bases removed from V and 6 bases from J, the gap between germline ends came to 16 bases. The CDR3 coding sequence is TGTGCCAGCAGTCCGGATTTGGGGGCTCCTGAAGCTTTCTTT. Translated, it gives CASSPDLGAPEAFF.

This chain links TRBV29-1 with TRBJ2-3; weak D call: TRBD2 (7 bases). From germline, CDR1 is SQVTM and CDR2 ANQGSEA. Between the trimmed V and J ends, which lost 5 bases and 3 bases, there was a span of 12 bases. The CDR3 is made up of 13 amino acids. CDR3 DNA sequence: TGCAGCGTTCAGAGGGGGGGAACAGATACGCAGTATTTT. This codes for CSVQRGGTDTQYF.

This chain links TRBV7-9 with TRBJ2-5; 9 bases fit TRBD1. This CDR3 comprises 14 residues. The V segment lost 5 bases and the J segment 4 bases; nucleotides outside the gene matches: 5. Germline V gene sequence: CDR1 SEHNR, CDR2 FQNEAQ (reference sequence). The CDR3 nucleotides are TGTGCCAGCAGCCAGGGACAGGGTAGAGAGACCCAGTACTTC. Translating gives CASSQGQGRETQYF.

V is TRBV5-8 and J is TRBJ2-7; D may be TRBD2 (7 bases). The V end was cut by 0 bases, the J end by 5 bases, with 15 bases between. This CDR3 is built from 15 residues. Per the germline V gene, CDR1 is SGHTS and CDR2 is YDEGEE. The CDR3 sequence is CASSLEAGARNEQYF. The CDR3 DNA is TGTGCCAGCAGCTTGGAGGCGGGGGCACGTAACGAGCAGTACTTC.

The gene calls are TRBV15 and TRBJ1-5, with TRBD1 identical over 12 bases. Germline lookup yields CDR1 LNHNV and CDR2 YYDKDF (reference sequence). The V and J ends lost 3 bases and 1 base, in that order; junction bases with no gene match: 13. The CDR3 loop spans 20 amino acids. In nucleotides, the CDR3 is TGTGCCACCAGCAGGATCTTTTCCGGGACAGGGGGCTTGAGCAATCAGCCCCAGCATTTT. Protein product: CATSRIFSGTGGLSNQPQHF.

The genes are TRBV7-2 and TRBJ1-5; D remains ambiguous. This CDR3 has 17 residues. V was pared by 0 bases and J by 1 base, with 13 bases between. CDR1 is SGHTA, CDR2 FQGNSA, per germline. CDR3 residues: CASSLAEGTGSNQPQHF. CDR3 in DNA: TGTGCCAGCAGCTTAGCTGAGGGAACGGGAAGCAATCAGCCCCAGCATTTT.

The V call is TRBV28, the J call TRBJ1-6; 7 bases align to TRBD1. CDR1 is MDHEN, CDR2 SYDVKM, per germline. Trimming at V came to 1 base and at J to 9 bases, leaving 6 bases not matched to a gene. This CDR3 contains 15 residues. The CDR3, as DNA: TGTGCCAGCAGTTTATCGGACAGGTTGGGTTCACCCCTCCACTTT. Encoded protein: CASSLSDRLGSPLHF.

The chain recombines TRBV30 with TRBJ2-7; 7 positions agree with TRBD1. CDR3 length equals 14 residues. V shed 1 base and J 4 bases; nucleotides not matched to a gene: 7. Germline lookup yields CDR1 GTSNPN and CDR2 SVGIG (reference sequence). CDR3 loop: CAWSGQGFGYEQYF. CDR3 sequence (DNA): TGTGCCTGGAGTGGACAGGGCTTTGGATACGAGCAGTACTTC.

This rearrangement joins TRBV5-1 to TRBJ1-1, with D possibly matching TRBD1 (5 bases). The germline gives CDR1 SGHRS, CDR2 YFSETQ. The CDR3 contains 14 residues. The V and J ends lost 0 bases and 4 bases respectively, with 10 bases between them. DNA for the CDR3: TGCGCCAGCAGCTTGGGAGGGGAGGCCACTGAAGCTTTCTTT. It yields the protein CASSLGGEATEAFF.

The V and J genes are TRBV4-1 and TRBJ2-7; D is unresolved. In germline, CDR1 is MGHRA, CDR2 YSYEKL. The CDR3 extends over 16 amino acids. Trimming pared 2 bases from V and 2 bases from J, leaving 16 bases between. The CDR3, as DNA: TGCGCCAGCAGCCAAATCGGGTCTAGGAATCCCTACGAGCAGTACTTC. Amino acids: CASSQIGSRNPYEQYF.

This chain links TRBV6-5 with TRBJ1-2; D possibly corresponds to TRBD1 (5 bases). The CDR3 is 15 residues long. V lost 5 bases and J lost 1, with 14 bases in between. Per germline, CDR1 MNHEY and CDR2 SVGAGI. In nucleotides, the CDR3 is TGTGCCAGCAGTCGAAGACAGATACATAACTATGGCTACACCTTC. Protein sequence: CASSRRQIHNYGYTF.

In its sample, this clone was seen once. The genes are TRBV7-2 and TRBJ1-5; D not resolved. The V end lost 3 bases, the J end lost 7 bases, and 10 bases lay between the germline ends. CDR1 and CDR2 (germline): SGHTA, FQGNSA. This CDR3 contains 13 residues. The CDR3 loop reads CASSFEIEQPQHF. The CDR3 nucleotides are TGTGCCAGCAGCTTCGAGATAGAGCAGCCCCAGCATTTT.

This chain uses TRBV7-9 with TRBJ2-2; 7 bases match TRBD2. CDR3 length equals 16 residues. The V segment lost 2 bases and the J segment 2 bases; nucleotides outside the gene matches: 5. The germline V gene encodes CDR1 SEHNR and CDR2 FQNEAQ (reference sequence). The CDR3 sequence: CASSLPSGLNTGELFF. CDR3 nucleotide sequence: TGTGCCAGCAGCTTACCGTCGGGACTAAACACCGGGGAGCTGTTTTTT.

This chain joins TRBV11-2 and TRBJ1-2; TRBD1 matches 8 bases. Unmatched junction bases numbered 15, after V lost 8 bases and J lost 4 bases. Germline V CDR1 and CDR2: SGHAT, FQNNGV. The CDR3 is 16 residues long. CDR3 sequence reads: CASHILSGTGVYGYTF. The CDR3 DNA reads TGTGCCAGCCACATACTCTCTGGGACAGGAGTCTATGGCTACACCTTC.

The chain links TRBV7-2 to TRBJ2-7; D perhaps matches TRBD1 (5 bases). Germline CDR1 reads SGHTA; CDR2 reads FQGNSA. The CDR3 consists of 13 residues. V was pared by 6 bases and J by 2 bases, with 11 bases between. The DNA of the CDR3 is TGTGCCAGCAGTATGGGGCATACCTACGAGCAGTACTTC. Translating it yields CASSMGHTYEQYF.

J is TRBJ1-1 and V is TRBV7-2, with 7 bases fitting TRBD1. The length of the CDR3 is 12 residues. CDR1 and CDR2 (germline): SGHTA, FQGNSA. The V and J ends lost 4 bases and 6 bases, in that order; junction bases with no gene match: 2. For the CDR3, the DNA is TGTGCCAGCAGCTCCCAGGGGGCTGAAGCTTTCTTT. This sequence encodes CASSSQGAEAFF.

V is TRBV5-1 and J is TRBJ1-1; TRBD1 matches at 9 bases. The trim removed 3 bases at V and 2 bases at J, leaving 2 bases unmatched. CDR3 length equals 14 residues. From germline, CDR1 is SGHRS and CDR2 YFSETQ. The CDR3 region has the DNA TGCGCCAGCAGCTCGACAGGGGGAAACACTGAAGCTTTCTTT. It translates to CASSSTGGNTEAFF.

The chain recombines TRBV6-5 with TRBJ2-7, with a weak D call TRBD2 (6 bases). CDR1 and CDR2 from the germline V gene are MNHEY and SVGAGI. Trimming removed 2 bases at V and 8 bases at J, with 19 bases between. The CDR3 spans 15 residues. The CDR3 DNA follows: TGTGCCAGCAGTTACGGAGGGGCCAGAGCGAGACAGCAGTACTTC. Residues: CASSYGGARARQQYF.

This clone was detected only once. The CDR3 nucleotides are TGTGCCAGCAGCGGGGGACACAACCTCTATGGCTACACCTTC. Residues: CASSGGHNLYGYTF. The V call is TRBV9, the J call TRBJ1-2; a possible D gene is TRBD1 (6 bases). The CDR3 length is 14 residues. The V end lost 3 bases, the J end lost 4 bases, and 13 bases lay between the germline ends. CDR1 and CDR2 from the germline V gene are SGDLS and YYNGEE.

The chain uses TRBV5-4 and TRBJ2-3; 10 positions agree with TRBD2. The trim removed 3 bases at V and 2 bases at J, leaving 6 bases unmatched. Germline values: CDR1 SGHNT, CDR2 YYREEE (reference sequence). The CDR3 extends over 16 amino acids. The CDR3 sequence: CASSSRGLAYTDTQYF. The CDR3 bases are TGTGCCAGCAGCTCCCGGGGACTAGCGTACACAGATACGCAGTATTTT.

The rearrangement joins TRBV11-3 to TRBJ2-7; D possibly corresponds to TRBD2 (7 bases). Germline V CDR1 and CDR2: SGHNT, YENEEA. This CDR3 is built from 14 residues. V lost 2 bases and J 5 bases, leaving 13 bases between the germline ends. The chain's CDR3 is CASSLLRGRNEQYF. CDR3 in DNA: TGTGCCAGCAGCTTATTGCGGGGGCGAAACGAGCAGTACTTC.

This sequence joins TRBV29-1 and TRBJ1-1, with 10 bases that match TRBD1. The CDR3 totals 14 residues. V lost 6 bases to trimming and J lost 4 bases; unmatched junction nucleotides: 8. Germline V gene data show CDR1 as SQVTM and CDR2 as ANQGSEA. In DNA form, the CDR3 reads TGCAGCGTCCTTAGGACAGGGGGAGGCACTGAAGCTTTCTTT. It encodes CSVLRTGGGTEAFF.

This chain connects TRBV11-2 to TRBJ2-7; no reliable D call. The CDR3 loop spans 11 amino acids. The V and J ends lost 7 bases and 3 bases respectively, with 7 bases between them. The germline gives CDR1 SGHAT, CDR2 FQNNGV. The CDR3 DNA reads TGTGCCAGCACCCCGAGCTACGAGCAGTACTTC. Its translation is CASTPSYEQYF.

This chain connects TRBV5-4 to TRBJ2-3; TRBD2 might be the D (5 bases). The CDR3 loop spans 16 amino acids. Per germline, CDR1 SGHNT and CDR2 YYREEE (reference sequence). With 4 bases removed from V and 1 base from J, the gap between germline ends came to 16 bases. The DNA for the CDR3 is TGTGCCAGCAGCCCCGGGGTTCGGAGAGGCACAGATACGCAGTATTTT. It is translated as CASSPGVRRGTDTQYF.

Comment on this clone: One junction end does not reproduce the germline sequence, and a read error may be involved. The rearrangement joins TRBV7-7 to TRBJ1-2, with D possibly being TRBD1 (5 bases). This CDR3 has 15 amino acids. Germline V lookup: CDR1 SSHAT, CDR2 FNYEAQ (reference sequence). The CDR3 region has the DNA TGTGCTAGCAGCCCCCTTGGCGGGGGGAAAGGTGGCTACACCTTC. Encoded protein: CASSPLGGGKGGYTF.